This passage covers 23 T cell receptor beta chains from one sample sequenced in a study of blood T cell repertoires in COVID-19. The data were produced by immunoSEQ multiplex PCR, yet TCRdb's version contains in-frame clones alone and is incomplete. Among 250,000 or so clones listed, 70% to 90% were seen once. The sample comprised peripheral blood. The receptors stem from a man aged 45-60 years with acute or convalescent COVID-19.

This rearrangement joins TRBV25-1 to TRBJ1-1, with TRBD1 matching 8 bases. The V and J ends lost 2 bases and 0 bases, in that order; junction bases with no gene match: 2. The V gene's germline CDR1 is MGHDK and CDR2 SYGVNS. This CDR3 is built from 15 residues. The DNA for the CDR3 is TGTGCCAGCAGTGAAGGACAGGGCCTGAACACTGAAGCTTTCTTT. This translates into CASSEGQGLNTEAFF.

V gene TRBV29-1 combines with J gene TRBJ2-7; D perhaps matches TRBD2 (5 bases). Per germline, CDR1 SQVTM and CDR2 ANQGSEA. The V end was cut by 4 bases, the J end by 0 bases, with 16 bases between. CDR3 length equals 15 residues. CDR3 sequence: CSVVGSEGSSYEQYF. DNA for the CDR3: TGCAGCGTTGTCGGGTCCGAAGGGAGCTCCTACGAGCAGTACTTC.

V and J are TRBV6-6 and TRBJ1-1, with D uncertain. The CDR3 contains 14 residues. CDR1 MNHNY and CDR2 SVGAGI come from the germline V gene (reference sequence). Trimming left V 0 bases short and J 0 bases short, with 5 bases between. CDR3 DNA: TGTGCCAGCAGTTACTCAACAGTGAACACTGAAGCTTTCTTT. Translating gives CASSYSTVNTEAFF.

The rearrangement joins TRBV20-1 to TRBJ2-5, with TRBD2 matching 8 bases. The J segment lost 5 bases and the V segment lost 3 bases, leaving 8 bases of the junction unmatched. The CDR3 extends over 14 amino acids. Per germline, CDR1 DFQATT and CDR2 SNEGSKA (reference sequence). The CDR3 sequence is CSASGTRVWETQYF. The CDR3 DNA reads TGCAGTGCTAGTGGGACTAGAGTTTGGGAGACCCAGTACTTC.

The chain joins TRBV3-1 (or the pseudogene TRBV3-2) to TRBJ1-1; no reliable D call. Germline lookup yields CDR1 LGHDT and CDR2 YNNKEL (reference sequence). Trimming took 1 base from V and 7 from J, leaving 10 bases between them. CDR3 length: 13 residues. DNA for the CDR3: TGTGCCAGCAGCCAAGGTCCCTTTATTGAAGCTTTCTTT. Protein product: CASSQGPFIEAFF.

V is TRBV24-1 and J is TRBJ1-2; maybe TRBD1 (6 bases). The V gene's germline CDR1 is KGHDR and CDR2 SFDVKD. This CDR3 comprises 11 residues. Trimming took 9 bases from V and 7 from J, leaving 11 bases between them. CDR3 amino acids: CATAGVLGYTF. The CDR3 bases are TGTGCCACCGCAGGGGTGCTTGGCTACACCTTC.

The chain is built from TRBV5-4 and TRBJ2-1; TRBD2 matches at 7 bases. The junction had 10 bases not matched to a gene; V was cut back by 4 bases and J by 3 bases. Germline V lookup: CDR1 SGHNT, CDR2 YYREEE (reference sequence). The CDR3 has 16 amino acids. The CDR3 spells CASSLTTSADYNEQFF. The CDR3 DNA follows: TGTGCCAGCAGCCTAACCACTAGCGCTGACTACAATGAGCAGTTCTTC.

The CDR3 protein is CASSRADRGNTEAFF. For the CDR3, the DNA is TGTGCCAGCAGCCGCGCCGACAGGGGGAACACTGAAGCTTTCTTT. J is TRBJ1-1 and V is TRBV5-6, with 8 positions matching TRBD1. V gave up 4 bases and J gave up 1 base; unmatched junction bases: 6. Germline V CDR1 and CDR2: SGHDT, YYEEEE. This CDR3 spans 15 amino acids.

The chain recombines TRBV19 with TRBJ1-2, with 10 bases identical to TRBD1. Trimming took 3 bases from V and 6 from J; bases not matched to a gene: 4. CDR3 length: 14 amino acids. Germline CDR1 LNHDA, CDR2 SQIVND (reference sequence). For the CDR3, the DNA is TGTGCCAGTAGTATGGCCGGGACAGGGGATGGCTACACCTTC. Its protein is CASSMAGTGDGYTF.

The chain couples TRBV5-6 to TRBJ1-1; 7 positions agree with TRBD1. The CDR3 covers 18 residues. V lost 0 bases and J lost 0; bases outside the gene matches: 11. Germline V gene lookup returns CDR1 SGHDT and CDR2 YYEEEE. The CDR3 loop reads CASSLEHRGRTMNTEAFF. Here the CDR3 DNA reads TGTGCCAGCAGCTTGGAGCACAGGGGACGCACTATGAACACTGAAGCTTTCTTT.

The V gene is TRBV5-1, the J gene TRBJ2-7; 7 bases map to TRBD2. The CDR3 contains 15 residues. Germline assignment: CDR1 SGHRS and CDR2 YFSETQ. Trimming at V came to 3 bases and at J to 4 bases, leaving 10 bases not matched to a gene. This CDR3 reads CASSSNAGEGYEQYF. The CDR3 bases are TGCGCCAGCAGCTCAAACGCGGGAGAAGGTTACGAGCAGTACTTC.

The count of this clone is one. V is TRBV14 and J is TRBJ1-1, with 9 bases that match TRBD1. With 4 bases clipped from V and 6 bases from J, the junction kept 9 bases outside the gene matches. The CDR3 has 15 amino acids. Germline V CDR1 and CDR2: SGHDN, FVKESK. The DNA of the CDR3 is TGTGCCAGCAGCCGATGGACAGGGGTGGACTCTGAAGCTTTCTTT. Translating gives CASSRWTGVDSEAFF. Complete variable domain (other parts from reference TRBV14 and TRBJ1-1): EAGVTQFPSHSVIEKGQTVTLRCDPISGHDNLYWYRRVMGKEIKFLLHFVKESKQDESGMPNNRFLAERTGGTYSTLKVQPAELEDSGVYFCASSRWTGVDSEAFFGQGTRLTVV.

In nucleotides, the CDR3 is TGTGCCAGCAGCGCCCAGCGAACAGGGGTGGGCTATGGCTACACCTTC. Protein sequence: CASSAQRTGVGYGYTF. J is TRBJ1-2 and V is TRBV2, with 7 bases matching TRBD1. V shed 6 bases, J shed 4 bases, and the junction held 14 bases outside the gene matches. The CDR3 is 16 residues long. The germline V gene has CDR1 SNHLY and CDR2 FYNNEI. Full variable domain (missing parts from reference TRBV2 and TRBJ1-2): EPEVTQTPSHQVTQMGQEVILRCVPISNHLYFYWYRQILGQKVEFLVSFYNNEISEKSEIFDDQFSVERPDGSNFTLKIRSTKLEDSAMYFCASSAQRTGVGYGYTFGSGTRLTVV.

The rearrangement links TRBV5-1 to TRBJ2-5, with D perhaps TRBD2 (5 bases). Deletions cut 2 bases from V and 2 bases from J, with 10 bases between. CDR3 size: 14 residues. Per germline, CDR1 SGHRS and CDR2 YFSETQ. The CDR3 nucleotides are TGCGCCAGCAGCTTCGGGGTAATTCAAGAGACCCAGTACTTC. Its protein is CASSFGVIQETQYF. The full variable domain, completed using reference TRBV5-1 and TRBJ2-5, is KAGVTQTPRYLIKTRGQQVTLSCSPISGHRSVSWYQQTPGQGLQFLFEYFSETQRNKGNFPGRFSGRQFSNSRSEMNVSTLELGDSALYLCASSFGVIQETQYFGPGTRLLVL.

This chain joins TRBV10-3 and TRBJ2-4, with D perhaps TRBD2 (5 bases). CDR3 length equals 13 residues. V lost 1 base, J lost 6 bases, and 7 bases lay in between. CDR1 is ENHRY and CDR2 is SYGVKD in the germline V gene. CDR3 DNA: TGTGCCATCAGTGAGTATGAGGGAAACATTCAGTACTTC. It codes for CAISEYEGNIQYF.

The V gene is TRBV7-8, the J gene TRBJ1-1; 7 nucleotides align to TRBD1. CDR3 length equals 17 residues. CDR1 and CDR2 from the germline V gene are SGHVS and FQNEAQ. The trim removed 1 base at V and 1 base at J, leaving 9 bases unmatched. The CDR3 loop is CASSLDPLGQANTEAFF. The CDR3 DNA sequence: TGTGCCAGCAGCTTAGATCCCCTAGGACAGGCGAACACTGAAGCTTTCTTT. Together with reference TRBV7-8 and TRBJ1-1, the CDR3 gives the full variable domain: GAGVSQSPRYKVAKRGQDVALRCDPISGHVSLFWYQQALGQGPEFLTYFQNEAQLDKSGLPSDRFFAERPEGSVSTLKIQRTQQEDSAVYLCASSLDPLGQANTEAFFGQGTRLTVV.

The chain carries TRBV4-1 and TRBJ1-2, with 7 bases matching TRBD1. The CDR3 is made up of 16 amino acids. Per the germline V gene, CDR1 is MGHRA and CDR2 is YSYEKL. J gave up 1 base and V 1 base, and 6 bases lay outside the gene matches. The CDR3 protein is CASSQVGTASNYGYTF. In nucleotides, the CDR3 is TGCGCCAGCAGCCAAGTCGGGACAGCCAGTAACTATGGCTACACCTTC.

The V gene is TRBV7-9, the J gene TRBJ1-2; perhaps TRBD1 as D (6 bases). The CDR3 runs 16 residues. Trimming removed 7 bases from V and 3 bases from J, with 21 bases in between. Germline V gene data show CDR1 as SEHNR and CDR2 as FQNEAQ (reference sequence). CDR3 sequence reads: CASTGGGRGKDYGYTF. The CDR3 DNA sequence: TGTGCCAGCACGGGAGGTGGCAGGGGTAAAGACTATGGCTACACCTTC.

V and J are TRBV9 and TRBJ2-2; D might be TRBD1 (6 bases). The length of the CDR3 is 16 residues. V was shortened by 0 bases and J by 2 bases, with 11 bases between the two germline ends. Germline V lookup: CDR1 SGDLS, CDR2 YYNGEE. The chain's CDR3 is CASSVVARGNTGELFF. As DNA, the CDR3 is TGTGCCAGCAGCGTAGTTGCCAGGGGAAACACCGGGGAGCTGTTTTTT. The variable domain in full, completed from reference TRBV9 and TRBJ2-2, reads DSGVTQTPKHLITATGQRVTLRCSPRSGDLSVYWYQQSLDQGLQFLIQYYNGEERAKGNILERFSAQQFPDLHSELNLSSLELGDSALYFCASSVVARGNTGELFFGEGSRLTVL.

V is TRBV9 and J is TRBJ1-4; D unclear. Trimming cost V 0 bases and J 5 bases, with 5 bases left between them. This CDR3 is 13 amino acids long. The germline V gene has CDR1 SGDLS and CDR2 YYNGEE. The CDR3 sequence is CASSVAVNEKLFF. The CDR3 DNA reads TGTGCCAGCAGCGTAGCGGTGAATGAAAAACTGTTTTTT.

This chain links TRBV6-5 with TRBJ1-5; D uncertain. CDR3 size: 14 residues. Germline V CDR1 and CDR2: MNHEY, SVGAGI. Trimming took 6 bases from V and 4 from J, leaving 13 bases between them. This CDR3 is CASSPGLLNQPQHF. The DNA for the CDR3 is TGTGCCAGCAGCCCCGGACTTTTGAATCAGCCCCAGCATTTT.

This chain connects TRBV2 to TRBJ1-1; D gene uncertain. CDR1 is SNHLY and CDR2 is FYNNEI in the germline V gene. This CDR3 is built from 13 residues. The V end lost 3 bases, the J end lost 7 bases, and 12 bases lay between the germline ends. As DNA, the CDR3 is TGTGCCAGCAGTGATAGAGGGATAGGTGAAGCTTTCTTT. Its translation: CASSDRGIGEAFF.

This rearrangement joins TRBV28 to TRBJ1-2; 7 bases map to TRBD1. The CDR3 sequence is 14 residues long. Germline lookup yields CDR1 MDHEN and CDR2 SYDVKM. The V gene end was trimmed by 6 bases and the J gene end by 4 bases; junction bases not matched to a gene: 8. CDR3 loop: CASSEETGFYGYTF. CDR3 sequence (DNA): TGTGCCAGCAGCGAGGAGACAGGGTTCTATGGCTACACCTTC.